These T cell receptor beta chains were read from a single sample in a study of T cell repertoires in cytomegalovirus infection. These receptors' targets are unknown. One entry per CDR3 protein results from TCRdb running MiXCR on the reads. The data hold 50,000 or so distinct CDR3 sequences, with about 21% observed a single time. This sample comprised CD8+ T cells from cultured PBMCs, obtained from culture after CMV antigen stimulation. Receptors were obtained from a human donor in good health (CMV status not recorded). Some clones in this sample may be carry-over from other donors' samples. Each CDR3 is given with its conserved first and last residue. D genes are given only for firm matches. Clone size is given for some rows only: seen once, a few or many times, or a class if the clone is expanded.

clone_size: many; v_call: TRBV7-8; d_call: TRBD1; j_call: TRBJ2-7; cdr3_aa: CASSLRTGGPSYEQYF; cdr3_nt: TGTGCCAGCAGCTTGAGGACAGGGGGGCCCTCCTACGAGCAGTACTTC
clone_size: NA; v_call: TRBV19; d_call: TRBD1; j_call: TRBJ2-2; cdr3_aa: CASSSRQGISGELFF; cdr3_nt: TGTGCCAGTAGTAGTAGACAGGGGATCTCCGGGGAGCTGTTTTTT
clone_size: NA; v_call: TRBV10-2; d_call: NA; j_call: TRBJ2-4; cdr3_aa: CAVLAPTGNIQYF; cdr3_nt: TGCGCCGTATTGGCCCCGACAGGAAACATTCAGTACTTC
clone_size: few; v_call: TRBV9; d_call: NA; j_call: TRBJ2-5; cdr3_aa: CASSVDGVDQETQYF; cdr3_nt: TGTGCCAGCAGCGTAGATGGGGTAGATCAAGAGACCCAGTACTTC
clone_size: many; v_call: TRBV6-1; d_call: NA; j_call: TRBJ1-2; cdr3_aa: CASNNNRARGYTF; cdr3_nt: TGTGCCAGCAACAATAACAGGGCGCGGGGCTACACCTTC
clone_size: few; v_call: TRBV9; d_call: NA; j_call: TRBJ1-1; cdr3_aa: CASSEGHLNTEAFF; cdr3_nt: TGTGCCAGCAGCGAGGGACATTTGAACACTGAAGCTTTCTTT
clone_size: few; v_call: TRBV5-6; d_call: TRBD1; j_call: TRBJ2-1; cdr3_aa: CASTKPTGGFYNEQFF; cdr3_nt: TGTGCCAGCACCAAACCGACAGGGGGCTTCTACAATGAGCAGTTCTTC
clone_size: few; v_call: TRBV27; d_call: NA; j_call: TRBJ2-1; cdr3_aa: CASSPNRRGDEQFF; cdr3_nt: TGTGCCAGCAGTCCTAATCGGAGGGGCGATGAGCAGTTCTTC
clone_size: few; v_call: TRBV6-2/TRBV6-3; d_call: NA; j_call: TRBJ1-1; cdr3_aa: CASSYPGVNTEAFF; cdr3_nt: TGTGCCAGCAGTTACCCAGGAGTGAACACTGAAGCTTTCTTT
clone_size: many; v_call: TRBV18; d_call: TRBD2; j_call: TRBJ2-7; cdr3_aa: CASSRTGTSINYEQYF; cdr3_nt: TGTGCCAGCTCAAGAACCGGGACTAGCATTAACTACGAGCAGTACTTC
clone_size: NA; v_call: TRBV27; d_call: NA; j_call: TRBJ1-2; cdr3_aa: CASSPGSGYTF; cdr3_nt: TGTGCCAGCAGTCCCGGGTCTGGCTACACCTTC
clone_size: few; v_call: TRBV7-2; d_call: NA; j_call: TRBJ1-1; cdr3_aa: CASSLVTVREAFF; cdr3_nt: TGTGCCAGCAGCTTAGTTACCGTCCGTGAAGCTTTCTTT
clone_size: NA; v_call: TRBV20-1; d_call: TRBD2; j_call: TRBJ2-7; cdr3_aa: CSARGAAGAYEQYF; cdr3_nt: TGCAGTGCTAGAGGGGCAGCGGGGGCCTACGAGCAGTACTTC
clone_size: once; v_call: TRBV18; d_call: TRBD1; j_call: TRBJ1-5; cdr3_aa: CASSPRTGNKQPQHF; cdr3_nt: TGTGCCAGCTCACCGAGGACAGGGAACAAACAGCCCCAGCATTTT
clone_size: few; v_call: TRBV11-2; d_call: TRBD1; j_call: TRBJ1-6; cdr3_aa: CASSYRDSNSPLHF; cdr3_nt: TGTGCCAGCAGCTACCGGGACAGCAATTCACCCCTCCACTTT
clone_size: few; v_call: TRBV28; d_call: NA; j_call: TRBJ2-1; cdr3_aa: CASSDRFDEQFF; cdr3_nt: TGTGCCAGCAGTGACAGGTTCGATGAGCAGTTCTTC
clone_size: NA; v_call: TRBV7-6; d_call: NA; j_call: TRBJ2-5; cdr3_aa: CASSLGTAQETQYF; cdr3_nt: TGTGCCAGCAGCTTAGGGACAGCCCAAGAGACCCAGTACTTC
clone_size: once; v_call: TRBV28; d_call: NA; j_call: TRBJ2-2; cdr3_aa: CASREEYTGSNTGELFF; cdr3_nt: TGTGCCAGCAGGGAGGAGTACACAGGATCGAACACCGGGGAGCTGTTTTTT
clone_size: medium-sized; v_call: TRBV19; d_call: TRBD2; j_call: TRBJ2-7; cdr3_aa: CASSMGTSLTYEQYF; cdr3_nt: TGTGCCAGTAGTATGGGGACTAGCCTTACCTACGAGCAGTACTTC
clone_size: many; v_call: TRBV4-1; d_call: NA; j_call: TRBJ2-1; cdr3_aa: CASSQDQARADNEQFF; cdr3_nt: TGCGCCAGCAGCCAAGATCAGGCCCGGGCGGACAATGAGCAGTTCTTC
clone_size: once; v_call: TRBV5-1; d_call: NA; j_call: TRBJ2-7; cdr3_aa: CASSLQDTYEHYF; cdr3_nt: TGCGCCAGCAGCTTGCAGGATACCTACGAGCACTACTTC
clone_size: many; v_call: TRBV7-6; d_call: NA; j_call: TRBJ2-1; cdr3_aa: CASSLGSGSHNEQFF; cdr3_nt: TGTGCCAGCAGCTTAGGCTCGGGGAGCCACAATGAGCAGTTCTTC
clone_size: NA; v_call: TRBV12-3/TRBV12-4; d_call: TRBD1; j_call: TRBJ2-7; cdr3_aa: CASSGQGRSYEQYF; cdr3_nt: TGTGCCAGCAGCGGACAGGGAAGGTCCTACGAGCAGTACTTC
clone_size: NA; v_call: TRBV9; d_call: NA; j_call: TRBJ2-1; cdr3_aa: CASSGRDSGHNEQFF; cdr3_nt: TGTGCCAGCAGCGGGCGGGACAGTGGACACAATGAGCAGTTCTTC
clone_size: many; v_call: TRBV12-3/TRBV12-4; d_call: NA; j_call: TRBJ2-7; cdr3_aa: CASSLGGFWEQYF; cdr3_nt: TGTGCCAGCAGTTTAGGGGGTTTTTGGGAGCAGTACTTC
clone_size: many; v_call: TRBV6-5; d_call: NA; j_call: TRBJ1-1; cdr3_aa: CASSPGALVNTEAFF; cdr3_nt: TGTGCCAGCAGTCCGGGGGCTTTAGTGAACACTGAAGCTTTCTTT
clone_size: many; v_call: TRBV4-1; d_call: NA; j_call: TRBJ2-1; cdr3_aa: CASSQDHTDYTYNEQFF; cdr3_nt: TGCGCCAGCAGCCAAGATCATACTGATTACACCTACAATGAGCAGTTCTTC
clone_size: many; v_call: TRBV7-2; d_call: NA; j_call: TRBJ2-1; cdr3_aa: CASSLQGISYNEQFF; cdr3_nt: TGTGCCAGCAGCTTACAAGGCATCTCCTACAATGAGCAGTTCTTC
clone_size: many; v_call: TRBV12-3/TRBV12-4; d_call: TRBD1; j_call: TRBJ2-7; cdr3_aa: CASSPNRGSAEQYF; cdr3_nt: TGTGCCAGCAGCCCCAACAGGGGGAGTGCCGAGCAGTACTTC
clone_size: few; v_call: TRBV6-6; d_call: NA; j_call: TRBJ1-2; cdr3_aa: CASSYSSGDPNYGYTF; cdr3_nt: TGTGCCAGCAGTTACTCGAGCGGGGATCCTAACTATGGCTACACCTTC
clone_size: few; v_call: TRBV27; d_call: NA; j_call: TRBJ2-7; cdr3_aa: CASSLGPGYEQYF; cdr3_nt: TGTGCCAGCAGCCTGGGACCGGGCTACGAGCAGTACTTC
clone_size: NA; v_call: TRBV7-9; d_call: NA; j_call: TRBJ2-5; cdr3_aa: CASTSHRRETQYF; cdr3_nt: TGTGCCAGCACCAGCCACCGTCGGGAGACCCAGTACTTC
clone_size: few; v_call: TRBV5-6; d_call: NA; j_call: TRBJ1-2; cdr3_aa: CASSLEGLDGYTF; cdr3_nt: TGTGCCAGCAGCTTGGAAGGTTTGGATGGCTACACCTTC
clone_size: NA; v_call: TRBV5-1; d_call: NA; j_call: TRBJ2-7; cdr3_aa: CASSDRTSSYEQYF; cdr3_nt: TGCGCCAGCAGCGATAGGACGAGCTCCTACGAGCAGTACTTC
clone_size: few; v_call: TRBV20-1; d_call: NA; j_call: TRBJ2-5; cdr3_aa: CSAREPYREQETQYF; cdr3_nt: TGCAGTGCTAGAGAACCTTACAGGGAACAAGAGACCCAGTACTTC
clone_size: NA; v_call: TRBV7-6; d_call: NA; j_call: TRBJ2-3; cdr3_aa: CASSLAIGTDTQYF; cdr3_nt: TGTGCCAGCAGCTTAGCCATAGGGACAGATACGCAGTATTTT
clone_size: NA; v_call: TRBV12-3/TRBV12-4; d_call: NA; j_call: TRBJ1-6; cdr3_aa: CASSWGGPLPIIQSPLHF; cdr3_nt: TGTGCCAGCAGTTGGGGGGGACCCTTACCCATAATACAATCACCCCTCCACTTT
clone_size: NA; v_call: TRBV10-1; d_call: TRBD1; j_call: TRBJ1-5; cdr3_aa: CASKVSGQRTTSLNQPQHF; cdr3_nt: TGCGCCAGCAAAGTATCGGGACAGAGGACTACCTCCCTCAATCAGCCCCAGCATTTT
clone_size: many; v_call: TRBV7-8; d_call: NA; j_call: TRBJ1-4; cdr3_aa: CASSLFGELNEKLFF; cdr3_nt: TGTGCCAGCAGCTTATTCGGAGAATTAAATGAAAAACTGTTTTTT
clone_size: NA; v_call: TRBV20-1; d_call: NA; j_call: TRBJ1-2; cdr3_aa: CSATSDGYTF; cdr3_nt: TGCAGTGCTACCTCCGATGGCTACACCTTC
clone_size: many; v_call: TRBV7-3; d_call: TRBD1; j_call: TRBJ1-2; cdr3_aa: CASSYGQAYGYTF; cdr3_nt: TGTGCCAGCAGTTATGGACAGGCCTATGGCTACACCTTC
clone_size: few; v_call: TRBV4-3; d_call: TRBD1; j_call: TRBJ2-5; cdr3_aa: CASSQDTGGTLETQYF; cdr3_nt: TGCGCCAGCAGCCAAGATACAGGGGGGACTTTAGAGACCCAGTACTTC
clone_size: many; v_call: TRBV11-3; d_call: NA; j_call: TRBJ2-7; cdr3_aa: CASSPPTGDLGEQYF; cdr3_nt: TGTGCCAGCAGTCCCCCGACAGGAGACCTCGGTGAGCAGTACTTC
clone_size: few; v_call: TRBV4-3; d_call: TRBD2; j_call: TRBJ2-3; cdr3_aa: CASSQGVAGAIDTQYF; cdr3_nt: TGCGCCAGCAGCCAAGGGGTAGCGGGAGCTATAGATACGCAGTATTTT
clone_size: many; v_call: TRBV4-2; d_call: TRBD2; j_call: TRBJ2-1; cdr3_aa: CASSGLVAGALEQFF; cdr3_nt: TGTGCCAGCAGCGGATTGGTAGCGGGGGCCCTTGAGCAGTTCTTC
clone_size: NA; v_call: TRBV6-2/TRBV6-3; d_call: NA; j_call: TRBJ2-7; cdr3_aa: CASSYPTGEQITYEQYF; cdr3_nt: TGTGCCAGCAGTTACCCGACGGGGGAACAGATCACCTACGAGCAGTACTTC